This entry is about one T cell receptor (beta chain). These data come from a study of blood T cell repertoires in COVID-19. Background on the study: PBMCs, B-cell-depleted T cells, or T cells provided the cDNA or gDNA that made up the material.

V was shortened by 5 bases and J by 4 bases, with 15 bases between the two germline ends. CDR1 is SGHRS, CDR2 YFSETQ, per germline. The CDR3 is 14 amino acids. Original data processing: Estimation of nucleated cell counts relied on the amplification of reference gene primers. The protocol was immunoSEQ multiplex PCR, while the TCRdb copy is restricted to in-frame clones and leaves out a portion. Clone size and the V and J calls come from that table; the DNA yielded D and trimming. This sample yields about 96,000 clones, of which around 81% are seen a single time; roughly 8.4% belongs to the top ten. The specimen was peripheral blood. This chain joins TRBV5-1 and TRBJ2-5, with a tentative D call TRBD2 (5 bases). This sequence was found in a man aged 50-59 years who had recovered from COVID-19. CDR3 sequence reads: CASSRWRGGETQYF. For the CDR3, the DNA is TGCGCCAGCAGTCGGTGGCGAGGAGGAGAGACCCAGTACTTC.